The sequence of this T cell receptor beta chain was determined in a study of T cell changes during pregnancy in multiple sclerosis (dated by TCRdb to between 2018 and 2021). For the study in its entirety: In women with multiple sclerosis, the researchers looked at how the T cell repertoire shifted as pregnancy progressed.

To prepare the library, the immunoSEQ multiplex PCR assay was applied. Held by TCRdb, this immuneACCESS table contains in-frame sequences only and omits some clones. Under half of the omission traces to an unresolved V gene where checked; the cause of the rest is unknown. This sample comprises about 40,000 clones, roughly 88% of them detected only once. Together, the top ten hold roughly 1.5% of the sample. From the cysteine through the phenylalanine, the CDR3 covers 16 amino acids. Of all the DNA, just the CDR3 is kept, 48 bases in frame from base 1. Reading the germline V gene gives CDR1 MGHRA and CDR2 YSYEKL. Trimming leaves V shorter by 4 bases and J shorter by 2 bases, with the junction holding 5 bases beyond the gene matches. Points on this clone: Its recognized antigen is unknown. Nothing much larger sits one base from this clone, and base qualities are not available.

The TCR comes from a female donor with multiple sclerosis, enrolled in a pregnancy study. The sequencing input was PBMCs (not recorded whether the cells were cultured). This chain joins TRBV4-1 to TRBJ1-6; TRBD1 agrees with 7 junctional bases. The CDR3 protein sequence reads: CASSLIQGTYNSPLHF. The DNA reads as follows: TGCGCCAGCAGCCTAATACAGGGGACCTATAATTCACCCCTCCACTTT.